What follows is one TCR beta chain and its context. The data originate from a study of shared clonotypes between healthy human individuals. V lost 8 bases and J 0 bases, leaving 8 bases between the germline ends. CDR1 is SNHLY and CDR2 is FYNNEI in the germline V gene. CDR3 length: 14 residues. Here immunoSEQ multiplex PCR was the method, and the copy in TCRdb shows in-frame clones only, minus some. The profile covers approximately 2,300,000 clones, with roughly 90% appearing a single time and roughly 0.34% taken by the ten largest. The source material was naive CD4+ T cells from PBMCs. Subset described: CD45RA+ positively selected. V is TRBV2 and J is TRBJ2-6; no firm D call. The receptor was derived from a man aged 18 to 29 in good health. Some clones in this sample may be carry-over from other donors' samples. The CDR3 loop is CASLSISGANVLTF. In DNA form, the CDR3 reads TGTGCCAGCCTCAGCATCTCTGGGGCCAACGTCCTGACTTTC.